The clone carrying this TCR beta chain appeared a few times. Its antigen is as yet unknown. The repertoire was sequenced with immunoSEQ multiplex PCR; TCRdb's copy has only in-frame clones and lacks some. The table records 1,500 to 2,500 clones, less than 35% of them present only once. This sample is drawn from a study of T cells in localized non-small cell lung cancer. The CDR3 length is 18 residues. Trimming took off 8 bases at V and 0 bases at J, with 26 bases between the two ends. The germline CDR1 and CDR2 sequences are MNHGY and SAAAGT. The study's findings and limits: The highest T cell clonality was in uninvolved adjacent lung, above tumor.

Here the sequenced sample was lung tumor tissue, taken before any cancer treatment. The chain couples TRBV6-8 to TRBJ2-7; weak D call: TRBD1 (8 bases). This TCR was recovered from a male donor aged 60 or over with stage I squamous cell lung carcinoma. This CDR3 reads CASFSDREGGANSYEQYF. The DNA of the CDR3 is TGTGCCAGCTTCTCGGACAGGGAGGGAGGGGCAAACTCCTACGAGCAGTACTTC.